One sample yielded the 19 T cell receptor beta chains listed below, sequenced in a study of blood T cells in healthy people across ages. A second PCR, run for about 7 to 11 cycles, used a sample-barcoded 5' primer plus a J-beta primer mix. MiXCR, applied by TCRdb to the 5' RACE reads, yields one record per CDR3 protein. The sample lists some 860,000 distinct CDR3 sequences; more than 50% were seen once. Sequenced material: blood. These receptors came from a middle-aged man in good health.

This rearrangement joins TRBV10-3 to TRBJ2-3; 8 positions agree with TRBD1. The CDR3 consists of 14 residues. Germline V gene data show CDR1 as ENHRY and CDR2 as SYGVKD. The V gene end was trimmed by 2 bases and the J gene end by 4 bases; junction bases not matched to a gene: 2. The CDR3 nucleotides read TGTGCCATCAGTGAGGGCAGGGGGCCAGATACGCAGTATTTT. Protein: CAISEGRGPDTQYF.

The V call is TRBV11-2, the J call TRBJ2-4; 8 bases match TRBD2. TRBJ2-7 explains the end of the DNA better; the J call may be wrong. Germline V gives CDR1 SGHAT, CDR2 FQNNGV. This CDR3 is built from 14 residues. This CDR3 reads CASSSRGAVTEQYF. The DNA of the CDR3 is TGTGCCAGCAGCTCGCGGGGGGCAGTTACCGAGCAGTACTTC.

The chain links TRBV4-3 to TRBJ2-1; D is possibly TRBD2 (6 bases). The CDR3 runs 16 residues. Trimming left V 0 bases short and J 7 bases short, with 16 bases between. Per germline, CDR1 LGHNA and CDR2 YSLEER. The CDR3 nucleotides read TGCGCCAGCAGCCAAGATCTCCGCGGGATGGCGAATGAGCAGTTCTTC. Protein: CASSQDLRGMANEQFF.

The genes are TRBV6-5 and TRBJ2-6; no reliable D call. The CDR3 loop spans 15 amino acids. V was pared by 5 bases and J by 2 bases, with 10 bases between. Germline CDR1 and CDR2: MNHEY and SVGAGI. Here the CDR3 reads CASSQTLAGANVLTF. In DNA form, the CDR3 reads TGTGCCAGCAGTCAGACACTTGCTGGGGCCAACGTCCTGACTTTC.

This clonotype was detected only a few times. This chain connects TRBV27 to TRBJ1-5, with TRBD1 as a possible D gene (5 bases). With 7 bases removed from V and 3 bases from J, the gap between germline ends came to 13 bases. Germline V lookup: CDR1 MNHEY, CDR2 SMNVEV (reference sequence). This CDR3 has 14 residues. The CDR3: CASTGAGPNQPQHF. The CDR3 DNA reads TGTGCCAGCACCGGGGCAGGGCCCAATCAGCCCCAGCATTTT.

The genes are TRBV10-3 and TRBJ2-5, with D unclear. V lost 10 bases and J 4 bases, leaving 22 bases between the germline ends. This CDR3 contains 15 residues. Germline CDR1 reads ENHRY; CDR2 reads SYGVKD. The CDR3 sequence: CATTLAGSGLETQYF. CDR3 DNA: TGTGCCACTACCTTGGCAGGTTCTGGGTTAGAGACCCAGTACTTC.

This sequence joins TRBV20-1 and TRBJ2-7, with 7 bases lining up with TRBD2. The better agreement between TRBJ2-5 and the DNA end casts doubt on the J call. Germline V CDR1 and CDR2: DFQATT, SNEGSKA (reference sequence). The CDR3 consists of 13 residues. The CDR3 DNA reads as TGCAGTGCTAGAGGCACCTGGGGGGGGACCCAGTACTTC. Its protein product is CSARGTWGGTQYF.

The V call is TRBV11-1, the J call TRBJ2-3; D may be TRBD2 (6 bases). Germline CDR1 SGHAT, CDR2 FQDESV (reference sequence). V lost 5 bases and J 4 bases, leaving 10 bases between the germline ends. The CDR3 length is 13 residues. The CDR3 loop reads CASSVPGADTQYF. The CDR3 DNA reads TGTGCCAGCAGCGTTCCGGGAGCAGATACGCAGTATTTT.

This clonotype appeared a few times. The V gene is TRBV9, the J gene TRBJ2-1; D is tentatively TRBD1 or TRBD2 (5 bases each). This CDR3 is 16 amino acids long. V was shortened by 3 bases and J by 6 bases, with 19 bases between the two germline ends. Germline V gene sequence: CDR1 SGDLS, CDR2 YYNGEE. Here the CDR3 reads CASSATQRSGGNEQFF. The CDR3 DNA reads TGTGCCAGCAGCGCCACACAACGGAGTGGGGGCAATGAGCAGTTCTTC.

Note on this clonotype: A read error may account for a junction end that differs from germline. J is TRBJ2-3 and V is TRBV4-2; D not certain. Looked up from germline, CDR1 is LGHNA and CDR2 is YNFKEQ. This CDR3 has 14 amino acids. The CDR3 DNA reads TGTGTCAGCAGCCAAGAACGGCAACGAGATACGCAGTATTTT. It codes for CVSSQERQRDTQYF.

The chain uses TRBV11-3 and TRBJ2-7; D is perhaps TRBD2 (6 bases). Germline assignment: CDR1 SGHNT and CDR2 YENEEA. V gave up 5 bases and J gave up 5 bases, with 16 bases separating them. The CDR3 covers 14 residues. As DNA, the CDR3 is TGTGCCAGCAGCCTGACTAGGATTGTTCACGAGCAGTACTTC. Translating gives CASSLTRIVHEQYF.

This clonotype turned up a few times. The chain uses TRBV3-1 and TRBJ2-3; 9 bases are a match to TRBD1. Germline V gene sequence: CDR1 LGHDT, CDR2 YNNKEL (reference sequence). Trimming cost V 1 base and J 0 bases; bases outside gene matches: 5. This CDR3 is built from 17 residues. The CDR3 reads CASSQGAGTGSTDTQYF. In DNA form, the CDR3 reads TGTGCCAGCAGCCAAGGCGCCGGGACAGGGAGCACAGATACGCAGTATTTT.

The genes are TRBV6-5 and TRBJ2-1, with D possibly being TRBD1 or TRBD2 (5 bases each). The CDR3 is 15 amino acids. The V end was cut by 0 bases, the J end by 6 bases, with 12 bases between. Germline values: CDR1 MNHEY, CDR2 SVGAGI. The CDR3 DNA sequence: TGTGCCAGCAGTTACTCGGGGGTCGCCTCCAATGAGCAGTTCTTC. It yields the protein CASSYSGVASNEQFF.

This chain links TRBV5-1 with TRBJ1-5; 7 bases are a match to TRBD1. CDR1 is SGHRS, CDR2 YFSETQ, per germline. J gave up 6 bases and V 2 bases, and 8 bases lay outside the gene matches. The CDR3 contains 15 residues. This CDR3 reads CASSLIGDSTQPQHF. In nucleotides, the CDR3 is TGCGCCAGCAGCTTAATAGGGGACAGTACTCAGCCCCAGCATTTT.

This clonotype was recorded a few times. The J gene is TRBJ2-1, the V gene TRBV9, with a weak D call TRBD2 (6 bases). Matching the DNA end better, TRBJ2-7 makes the J call doubtful. The CDR3 is 15 residues long. The V gene's germline CDR1 is SGDLS and CDR2 YYNGEE. The CDR3 sequence is CASSVGTNTYNEQYF. The DNA of the CDR3 is TGTGCCAGCAGCGTAGGGACTAATACCTACAATGAGCAGTACTTC.

V is TRBV12-3 or TRBV12-4 and J is TRBJ1-5, with 9 bases identical to TRBD1. V was clipped by 8 bases and J by 7 bases; unmatched bases: 6. CDR3 length equals 13 residues. CDR3: CASLGTGGQPQHF. CDR3 nucleotide sequence: TGTGCCAGCCTAGGAACAGGGGGCCAGCCCCAGCATTTT.

This clonotype was seen only a few times. V usage is TRBV18 and J usage is TRBJ2-5, with D hard to call. V was cut by 1 base and J by 2 bases, with 5 bases left in between. The CDR3 is 13 residues long. Germline assignment: CDR1 KGHSH and CDR2 LQKENI. CDR3 sequence (DNA): TGTGCCAGCTCACCACAGGAACAAGAGACCCAGTACTTC. Amino acid sequence: CASSPQEQETQYF. Variable domain in full (rest from reference TRBV18 and TRBJ2-5): NAGVMQNPRHLVRRRGQEARLRCSPMKGHSHVYWYRQLPEEGLKFMVYLQKENIIDESGMPKERFSAEFPKEGPSILRIQQVVRGDSAAYFCASSPQEQETQYFGPGTRLLVL.

The chain joins TRBV9 to TRBJ2-5; 8 nucleotides line up with TRBD2. The CDR3 is 16 residues long. Germline CDR1 is SGDLS and CDR2 is YYNGEE. The V segment lost 0 bases and the J segment 1 base; nucleotides outside the gene matches: 5. CDR3 amino acids: CASSVAIGRAQETQYF. For the CDR3, the DNA is TGTGCCAGCAGCGTAGCCATCGGGAGGGCCCAAGAGACCCAGTACTTC.

The V gene is TRBV4-1, the J gene TRBJ2-5, with 8 positions matching TRBD1. The DNA matches TRBJ2-7 better at its end, which makes the J call doubtful. Germline assignment: CDR1 MGHRA and CDR2 YSYEKL. CDR3 size: 15 residues. The CDR3 spells CASSGQTRTGNEQYF. The CDR3 region has the DNA TGCGCCAGCAGCGGACAGACTCGGACAGGGAACGAGCAGTACTTC.